The T cell receptor (beta chain) described here comes from a study of blood T cell repertoires in COVID-19. For the study at large: Spain, Italy and the United States supplied samples that represented acute and convalescent COVID-19. PBMCs, B-cell-depleted T cells, or T cells were the source of the cDNA or gDNA that made up the material.

Sequencing was performed with immunoSEQ multiplex PCR; in TCRdb, only in-frame clones are kept and a portion is missing. The sample lists 250,000 to 350,000 clones, about 85% occurring once. The V gene's germline CDR1 is SGHTA and CDR2 FQGNSA. CDR3 length: 17 residues. Unmatched junction bases numbered 8, after V lost 1 base and J lost 7 bases. The sequenced sample was peripheral blood. The genes are TRBV7-2 and TRBJ1-3; TRBD1 agrees at 12 bases. This TCR was sampled from a human donor with COVID-19, enrolled during active disease. The donor label of this sample is uncertain. DNA of the CDR3: TGTGCCAGCAGCTTAGACACCGGGACAGGGGGCGCGAACACCATATATTTT. Translating gives CASSLDTGTGGANTIYF. Using reference TRBV7-2 and TRBJ1-3 for the parts outside the CDR3, the full variable domain is GAGVSQSPSNKVTEKGKDVELRCDPISGHTALYWYRQSLGQGLEFLIYFQGNSAPDKSGLPSDRFSAERTGGSVSTLTIQRTQQEDSAVYLCASSLDTGTGGANTIYFGEGSWLTVV.